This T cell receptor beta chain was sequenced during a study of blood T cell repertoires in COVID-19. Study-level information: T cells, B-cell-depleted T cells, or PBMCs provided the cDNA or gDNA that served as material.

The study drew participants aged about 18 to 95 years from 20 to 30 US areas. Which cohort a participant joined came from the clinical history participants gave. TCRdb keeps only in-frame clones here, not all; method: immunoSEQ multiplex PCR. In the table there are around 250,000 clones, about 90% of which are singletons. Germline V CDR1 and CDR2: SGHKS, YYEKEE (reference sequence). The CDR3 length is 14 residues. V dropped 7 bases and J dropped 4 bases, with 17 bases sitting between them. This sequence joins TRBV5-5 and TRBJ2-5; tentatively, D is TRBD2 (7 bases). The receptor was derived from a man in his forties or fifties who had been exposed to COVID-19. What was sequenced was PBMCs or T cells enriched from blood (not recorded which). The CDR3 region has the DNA TGTGCCAGCCAGCGGTGGGGGGGCGTAGAGACCCAGTACTTC. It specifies CASQRWGGVETQYF. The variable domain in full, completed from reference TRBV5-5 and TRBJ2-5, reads DAGVTQSPTHLIKTRGQQVTLRCSPISGHKSVSWYQQVLGQGPQFIFQYYEKEERGRGNFPDRFSARQFPNYSSELNVNALLLGDSALYLCASQRWGGVETQYFGPGTRLLVL.